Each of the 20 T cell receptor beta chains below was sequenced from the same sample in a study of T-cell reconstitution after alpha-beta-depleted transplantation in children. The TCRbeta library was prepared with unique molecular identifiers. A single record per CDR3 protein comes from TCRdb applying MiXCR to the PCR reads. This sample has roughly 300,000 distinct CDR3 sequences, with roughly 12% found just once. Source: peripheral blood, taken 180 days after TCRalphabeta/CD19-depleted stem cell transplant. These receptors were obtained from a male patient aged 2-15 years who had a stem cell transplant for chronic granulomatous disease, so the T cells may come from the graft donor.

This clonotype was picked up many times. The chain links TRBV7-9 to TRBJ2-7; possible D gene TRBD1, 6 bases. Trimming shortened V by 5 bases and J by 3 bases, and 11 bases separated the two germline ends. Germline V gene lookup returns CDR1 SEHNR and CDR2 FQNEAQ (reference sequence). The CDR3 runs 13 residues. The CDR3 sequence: CASSGRTVYEQYF. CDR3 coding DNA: TGTGCCAGCAGCGGGCGGACAGTCTACGAGCAGTACTTC. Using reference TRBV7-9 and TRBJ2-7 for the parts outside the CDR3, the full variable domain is DTGVSQNPRHKITKRGQNVTFRCDPISEHNRLYWYRQTLGQGPEFLTYFQNEAQLEKSRLLSDRFSAERPKGSFSTLEIQRTEQGDSAMYLCASSGRTVYEQYFGPGTRLTVT.

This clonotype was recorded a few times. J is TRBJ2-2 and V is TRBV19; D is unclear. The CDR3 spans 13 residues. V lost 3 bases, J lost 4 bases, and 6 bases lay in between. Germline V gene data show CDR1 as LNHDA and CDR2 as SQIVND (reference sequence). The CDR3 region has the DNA TGTGCCAGTAGTATCACGACCACCGGGGAGCTGTTTTTT. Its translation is CASSITTTGELFF.

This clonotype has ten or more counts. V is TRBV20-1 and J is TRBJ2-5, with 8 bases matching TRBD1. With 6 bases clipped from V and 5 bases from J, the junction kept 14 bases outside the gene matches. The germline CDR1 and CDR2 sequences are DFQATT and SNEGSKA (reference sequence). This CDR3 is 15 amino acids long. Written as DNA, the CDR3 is TGCAGTGCCAGAACCGACAGGGGAGAGTCGGAGACCCAGTACTTC. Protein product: CSARTDRGESETQYF.

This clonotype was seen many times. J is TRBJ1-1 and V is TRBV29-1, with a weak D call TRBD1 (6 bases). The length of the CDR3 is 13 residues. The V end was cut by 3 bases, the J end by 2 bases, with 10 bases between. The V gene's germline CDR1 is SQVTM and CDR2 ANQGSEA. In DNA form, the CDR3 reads TGCAGCGTTGACAGGGGCCTTAACACTGAAGCTTTCTTT. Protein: CSVDRGLNTEAFF.

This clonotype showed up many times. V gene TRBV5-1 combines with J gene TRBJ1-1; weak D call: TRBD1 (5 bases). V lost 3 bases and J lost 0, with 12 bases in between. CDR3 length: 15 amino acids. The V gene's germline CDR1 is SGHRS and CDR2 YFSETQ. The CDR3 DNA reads TGCGCCAGCAGCTGGGGGGTCCTGTTGAACACTGAAGCTTTCTTT. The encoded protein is CASSWGVLLNTEAFF.

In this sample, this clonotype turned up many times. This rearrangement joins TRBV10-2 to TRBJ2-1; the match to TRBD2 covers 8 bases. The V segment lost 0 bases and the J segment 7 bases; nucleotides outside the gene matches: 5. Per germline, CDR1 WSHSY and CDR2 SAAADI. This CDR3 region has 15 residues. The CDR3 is CASSESWTSFNEQFF. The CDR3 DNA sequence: TGCGCCAGCAGTGAGTCCTGGACTAGCTTTAATGAGCAGTTCTTC.

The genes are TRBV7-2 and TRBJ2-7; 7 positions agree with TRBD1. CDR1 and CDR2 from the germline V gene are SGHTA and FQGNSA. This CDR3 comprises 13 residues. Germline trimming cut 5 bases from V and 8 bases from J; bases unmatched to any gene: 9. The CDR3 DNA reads TGTGCCAGCAGCGCGACAGGGCCGGGCAAGCAGTACTTC. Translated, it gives CASSATGPGKQYF.

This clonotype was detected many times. The CDR3 DNA reads as TGTGCCAGCAGCTTGATATTGGGGAAAGAGACCCAGTACTTC. Residues: CASSLILGKETQYF. The V gene is TRBV5-5, the J gene TRBJ2-5; D gene ambiguous. The length of the CDR3 is 14 residues. V lost 1 base and J lost 3, with 10 bases in between. Germline CDR1 is SGHKS and CDR2 is YYEKEE (reference sequence).

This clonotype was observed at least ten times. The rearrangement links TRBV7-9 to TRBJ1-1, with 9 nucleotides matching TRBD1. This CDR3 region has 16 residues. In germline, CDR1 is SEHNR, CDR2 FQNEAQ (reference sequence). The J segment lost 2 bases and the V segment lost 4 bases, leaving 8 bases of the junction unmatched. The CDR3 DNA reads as TGTGCCAGCAGCTCGGGGTGGGGACAGGGTAACACTGAAGCTTTCTTT. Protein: CASSSGWGQGNTEAFF.

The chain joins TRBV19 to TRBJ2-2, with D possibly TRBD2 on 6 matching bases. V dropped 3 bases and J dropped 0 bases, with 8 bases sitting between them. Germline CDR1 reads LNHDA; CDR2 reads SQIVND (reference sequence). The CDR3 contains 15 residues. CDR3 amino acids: CASSIRETNTGELFF. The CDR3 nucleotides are TGTGCCAGTAGTATCCGGGAGACGAACACCGGGGAGCTGTTTTTT.

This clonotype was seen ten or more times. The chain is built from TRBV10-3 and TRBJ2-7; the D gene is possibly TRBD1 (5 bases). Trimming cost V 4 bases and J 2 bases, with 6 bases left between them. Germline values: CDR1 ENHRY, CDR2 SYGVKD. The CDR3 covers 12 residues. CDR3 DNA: TGTGCCATCAGTGGACAGACCTACGAGCAGTACTTC. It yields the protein CAISGQTYEQYF.

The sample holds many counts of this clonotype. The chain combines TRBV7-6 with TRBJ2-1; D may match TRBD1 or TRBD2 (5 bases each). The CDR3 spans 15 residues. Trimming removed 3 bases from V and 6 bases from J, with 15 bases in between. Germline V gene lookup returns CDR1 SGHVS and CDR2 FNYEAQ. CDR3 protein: CASSFRAGSSNEQFF. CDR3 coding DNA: TGTGCCAGCAGCTTTCGGGCAGGGAGTAGCAATGAGCAGTTCTTC.

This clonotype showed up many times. This chain's CDR3 is CAISDYWTSGSWAKNIQYF. CDR3 nucleotide sequence: TGTGCCATCAGTGATTATTGGACTAGCGGGAGTTGGGCCAAAAACATTCAGTACTTC. The V and J genes are TRBV10-3 and TRBJ2-4, with 13 bases that match TRBD2. Germline CDR1 reads ENHRY; CDR2 reads SYGVKD. The CDR3 sequence is 19 residues long. Trimming removed 3 bases from V and 1 base from J; junction bases left unmatched: 9.

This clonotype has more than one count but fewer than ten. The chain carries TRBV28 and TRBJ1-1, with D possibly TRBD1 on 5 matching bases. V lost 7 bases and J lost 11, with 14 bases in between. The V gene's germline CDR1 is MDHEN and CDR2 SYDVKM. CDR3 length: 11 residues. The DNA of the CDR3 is TGTGCCAGCACCATTGGGGGGGGGGCTTTCTTT. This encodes CASTIGGGAFF.

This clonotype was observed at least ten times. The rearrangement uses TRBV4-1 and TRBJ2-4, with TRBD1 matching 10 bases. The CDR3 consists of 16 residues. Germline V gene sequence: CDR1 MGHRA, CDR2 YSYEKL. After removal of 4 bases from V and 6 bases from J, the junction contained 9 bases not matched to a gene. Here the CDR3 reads CASSLRGQGISNIQYF. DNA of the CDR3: TGCGCCAGCAGCCTCAGGGGACAGGGGATCTCAAACATTCAGTACTTC.

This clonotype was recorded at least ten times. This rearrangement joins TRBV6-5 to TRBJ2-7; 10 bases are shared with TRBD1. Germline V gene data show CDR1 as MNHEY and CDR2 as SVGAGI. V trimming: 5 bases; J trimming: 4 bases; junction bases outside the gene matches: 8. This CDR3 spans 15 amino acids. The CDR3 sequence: CASSRRQGAGYEQYF. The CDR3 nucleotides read TGTGCCAGCAGTCGCCGACAGGGGGCAGGATACGAGCAGTACTTC.

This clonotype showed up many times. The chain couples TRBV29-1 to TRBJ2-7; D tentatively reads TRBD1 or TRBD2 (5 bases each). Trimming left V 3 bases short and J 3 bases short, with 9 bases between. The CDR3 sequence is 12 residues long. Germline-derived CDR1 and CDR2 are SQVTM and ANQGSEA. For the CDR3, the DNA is TGCAGCGTTGAGGGACCCTACTACGAGCAGTACTTC. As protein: CSVEGPYYEQYF.

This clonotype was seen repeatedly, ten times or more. CDR3 coding DNA: TGTGCCAGCAGCCACCCTCAGGGTCCCGGGGAGCTGTTTTTT. Residues: CASSHPQGPGELFF. The genes are TRBV14 and TRBJ2-2; D is possibly TRBD1 (5 bases). The V gene lost 3 bases and the J gene lost 6 bases, with 11 bases spanning the gap. This CDR3 region has 14 residues. The germline V gene encodes CDR1 SGHDN and CDR2 FVKESK.

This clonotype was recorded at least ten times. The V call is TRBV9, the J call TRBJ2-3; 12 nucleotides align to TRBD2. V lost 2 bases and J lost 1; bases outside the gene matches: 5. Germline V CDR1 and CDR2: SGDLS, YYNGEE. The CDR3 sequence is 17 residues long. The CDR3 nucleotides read TGTGCCAGCAGCGTGCTAGCGGGAGGGCGGGGCACAGATACGCAGTATTTT. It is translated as CASSVLAGGRGTDTQYF.

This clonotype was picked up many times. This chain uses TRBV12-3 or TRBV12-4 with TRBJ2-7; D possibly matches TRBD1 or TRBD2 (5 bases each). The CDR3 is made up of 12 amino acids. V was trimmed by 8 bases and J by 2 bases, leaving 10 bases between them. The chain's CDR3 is CASGTVPYEQYF. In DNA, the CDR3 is TGTGCCAGCGGGACGGTACCCTACGAGCAGTACTTC.